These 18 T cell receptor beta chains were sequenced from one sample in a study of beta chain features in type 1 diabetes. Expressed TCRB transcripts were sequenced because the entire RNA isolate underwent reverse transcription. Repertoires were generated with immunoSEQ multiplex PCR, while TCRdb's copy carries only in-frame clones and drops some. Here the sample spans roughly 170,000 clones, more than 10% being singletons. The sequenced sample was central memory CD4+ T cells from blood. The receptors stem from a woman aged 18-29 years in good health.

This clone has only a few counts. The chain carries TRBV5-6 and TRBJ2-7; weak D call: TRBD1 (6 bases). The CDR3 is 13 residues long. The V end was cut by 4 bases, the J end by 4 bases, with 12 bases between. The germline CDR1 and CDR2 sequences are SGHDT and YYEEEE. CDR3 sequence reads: CASSPGQRYEQYF. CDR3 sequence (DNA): TGTGCCAGCAGCCCCGGACAGAGGTACGAGCAGTACTTC.

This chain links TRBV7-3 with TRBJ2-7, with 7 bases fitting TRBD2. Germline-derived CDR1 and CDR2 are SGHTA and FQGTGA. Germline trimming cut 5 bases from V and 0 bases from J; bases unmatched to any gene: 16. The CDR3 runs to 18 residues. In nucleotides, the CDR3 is TGTGCCAGCAGCCCTAGCGGAGAGGAAACAGCCAACTCCTACGAGCAGTACTTC. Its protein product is CASSPSGEETANSYEQYF.

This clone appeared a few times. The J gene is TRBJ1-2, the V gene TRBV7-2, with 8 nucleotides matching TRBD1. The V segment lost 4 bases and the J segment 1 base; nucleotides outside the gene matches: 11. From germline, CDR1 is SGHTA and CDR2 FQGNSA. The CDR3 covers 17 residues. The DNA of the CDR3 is TGTGCCAGCAGCTCCGAACCACAGGGGGGGCTTAACTATGGCTACACCTTC. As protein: CASSSEPQGGLNYGYTF.

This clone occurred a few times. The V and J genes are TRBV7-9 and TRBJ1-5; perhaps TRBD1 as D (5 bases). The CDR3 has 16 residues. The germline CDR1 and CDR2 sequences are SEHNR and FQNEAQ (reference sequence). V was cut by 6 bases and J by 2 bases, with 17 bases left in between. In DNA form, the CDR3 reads TGTGCCAGCAGTCTTGTGGGCAGGGATGGCAATCAGCCCCAGCATTTT. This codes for CASSLVGRDGNQPQHF.

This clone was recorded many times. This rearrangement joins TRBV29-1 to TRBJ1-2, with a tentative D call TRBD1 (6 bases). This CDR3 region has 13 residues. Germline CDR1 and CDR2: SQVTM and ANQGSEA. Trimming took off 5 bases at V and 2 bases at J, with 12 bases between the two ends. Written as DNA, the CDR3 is TGCAGCGTTTTGAGGGACACCAACTATGGCTACACCTTC. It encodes CSVLRDTNYGYTF.

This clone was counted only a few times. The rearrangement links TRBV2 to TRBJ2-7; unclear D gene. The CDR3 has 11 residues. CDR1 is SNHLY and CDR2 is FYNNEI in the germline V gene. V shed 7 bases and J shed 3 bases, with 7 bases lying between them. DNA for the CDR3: TGTGCCAGCATGTACAGCTACGAGCAGTACTTC. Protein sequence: CASMYSYEQYF. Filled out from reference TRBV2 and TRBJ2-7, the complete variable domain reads EPEVTQTPSHQVTQMGQEVILRCVPISNHLYFYWYRQILGQKVEFLVSFYNNEISEKSEIFDDQFSVERPDGSNFTLKIRSTKLEDSAMYFCASMYSYEQYFGPGTRLTVT.

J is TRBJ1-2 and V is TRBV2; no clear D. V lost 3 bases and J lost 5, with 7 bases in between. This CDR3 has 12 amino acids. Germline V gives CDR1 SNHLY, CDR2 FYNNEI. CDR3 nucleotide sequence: TGTGCCAGCAGTGATTCCGGGTATGGCTACACCTTC. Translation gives CASSDSGYGYTF.

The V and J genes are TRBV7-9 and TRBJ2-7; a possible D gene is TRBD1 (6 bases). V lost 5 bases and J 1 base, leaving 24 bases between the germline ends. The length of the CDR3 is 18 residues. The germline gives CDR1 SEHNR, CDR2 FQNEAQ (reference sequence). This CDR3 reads CASSPQRGSVASSYEQYF. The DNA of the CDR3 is TGTGCCAGCAGCCCCCAGAGGGGGTCCGTAGCGAGTTCCTACGAGCAGTACTTC.

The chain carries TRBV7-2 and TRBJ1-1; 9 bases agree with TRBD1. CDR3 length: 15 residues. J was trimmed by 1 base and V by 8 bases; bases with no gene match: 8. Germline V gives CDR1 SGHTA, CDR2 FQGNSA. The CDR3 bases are TGTGCCAGCTTGGACAGGGGAGGAGGGAACACTGAAGCTTTCTTT. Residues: CASLDRGGGNTEAFF.

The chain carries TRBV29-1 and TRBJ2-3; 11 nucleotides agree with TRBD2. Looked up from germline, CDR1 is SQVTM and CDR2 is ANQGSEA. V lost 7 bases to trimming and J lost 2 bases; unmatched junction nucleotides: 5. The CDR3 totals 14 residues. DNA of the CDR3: TGCAGCGCCTTACTAGCGGGGGACACAGATACGCAGTATTTT. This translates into CSALLAGDTDTQYF.

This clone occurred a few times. The CDR3, as DNA: TGCGCCAGCAGCTTGGCCCTAGCGGGAGGGTACAATGAGCAGTTCTTC. It codes for CASSLALAGGYNEQFF. The V and J genes are TRBV5-1 and TRBJ2-1; 12 bases align to TRBD2. Germline V gene lookup returns CDR1 SGHRS and CDR2 YFSETQ. This CDR3 has 16 amino acids. Losses at the gene ends were 0 bases for V and 4 bases for J; bases not matched to a gene: 2.

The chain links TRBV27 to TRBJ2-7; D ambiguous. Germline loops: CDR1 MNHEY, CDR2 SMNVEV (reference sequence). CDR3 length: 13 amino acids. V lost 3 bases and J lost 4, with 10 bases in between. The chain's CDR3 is CASSFVAGYEQYF. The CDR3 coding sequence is TGTGCCAGCAGTTTTGTGGCCGGGTACGAGCAGTACTTC.

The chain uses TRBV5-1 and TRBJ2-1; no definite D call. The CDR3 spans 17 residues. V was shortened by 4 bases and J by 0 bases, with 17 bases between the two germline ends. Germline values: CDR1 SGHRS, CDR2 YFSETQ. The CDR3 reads CASSLLQQRSSYNEQFF. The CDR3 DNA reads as TGCGCCAGCAGCCTCCTCCAACAGAGAAGCTCCTACAATGAGCAGTTCTTC.

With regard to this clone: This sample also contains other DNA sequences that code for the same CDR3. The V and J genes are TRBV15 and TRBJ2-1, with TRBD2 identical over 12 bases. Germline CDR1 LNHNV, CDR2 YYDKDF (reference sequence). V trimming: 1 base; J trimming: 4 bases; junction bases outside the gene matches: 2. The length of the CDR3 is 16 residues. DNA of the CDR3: TGTGCCACCAGCAGAGGTGGACTAGCGGGATACAATGAGCAGTTCTTC. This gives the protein CATSRGGLAGYNEQFF.

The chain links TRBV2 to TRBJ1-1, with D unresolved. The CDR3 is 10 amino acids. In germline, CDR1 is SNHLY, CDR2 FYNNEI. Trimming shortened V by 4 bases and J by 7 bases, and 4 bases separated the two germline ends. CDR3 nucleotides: TGTGCCAGCAGTGCCGGTGAAGCTTTCTTT. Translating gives CASSAGEAFF.

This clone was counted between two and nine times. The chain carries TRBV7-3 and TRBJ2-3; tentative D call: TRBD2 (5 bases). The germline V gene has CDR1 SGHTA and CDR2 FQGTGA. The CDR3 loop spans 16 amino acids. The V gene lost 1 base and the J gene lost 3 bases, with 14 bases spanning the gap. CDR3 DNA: TGTGCCAGCAGCTTAATGACGGGGATTCGGACAGATACGCAGTATTTT. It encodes CASSLMTGIRTDTQYF.

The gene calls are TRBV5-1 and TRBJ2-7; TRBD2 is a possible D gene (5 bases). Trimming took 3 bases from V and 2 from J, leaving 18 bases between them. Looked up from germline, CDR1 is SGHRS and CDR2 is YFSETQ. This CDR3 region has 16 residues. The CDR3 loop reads CASSSSGSGQTYEQYF. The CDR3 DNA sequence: TGCGCCAGCAGCTCCTCGGGATCCGGGCAGACCTACGAGCAGTACTTC.

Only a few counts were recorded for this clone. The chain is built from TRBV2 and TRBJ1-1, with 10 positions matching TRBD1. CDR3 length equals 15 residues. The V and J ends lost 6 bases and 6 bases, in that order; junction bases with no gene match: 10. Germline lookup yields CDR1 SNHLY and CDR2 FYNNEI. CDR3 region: CASRRGQGRLAEAFF. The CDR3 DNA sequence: TGTGCCAGCAGGAGGGGACAGGGGCGTCTCGCTGAAGCTTTCTTT.